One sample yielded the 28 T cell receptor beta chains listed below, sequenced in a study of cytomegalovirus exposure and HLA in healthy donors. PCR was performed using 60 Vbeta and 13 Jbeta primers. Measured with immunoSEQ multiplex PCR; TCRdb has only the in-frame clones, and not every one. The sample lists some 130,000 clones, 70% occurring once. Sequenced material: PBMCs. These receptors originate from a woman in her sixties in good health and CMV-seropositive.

The CDR3 region has the DNA TGCGCCAGCAGCCAAGATGGACAGAGCACAGATACGCAGTATTTT. It codes for CASSQDGQSTDTQYF. This rearrangement joins TRBV4-1 to TRBJ2-3; D is perhaps TRBD1 (6 bases). The germline V and J ends were trimmed by 0 bases and 0 bases, with 7 bases remaining between them. The CDR3 runs to 15 residues. Germline CDR1 is MGHRA and CDR2 is YSYEKL.

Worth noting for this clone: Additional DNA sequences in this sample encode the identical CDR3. CDR3 residues: CASSLGGANEKLFF. The CDR3, as DNA: TGTGCCAGCAGCCTAGGGGGTGCTAATGAAAAACTGTTTTTT. The chain recombines TRBV28 with TRBJ1-4; D might be TRBD1 (6 bases). This CDR3 comprises 14 residues. In germline, CDR1 is MDHEN, CDR2 SYDVKM. Trimming left V 6 bases short and J 3 bases short, with 11 bases between.

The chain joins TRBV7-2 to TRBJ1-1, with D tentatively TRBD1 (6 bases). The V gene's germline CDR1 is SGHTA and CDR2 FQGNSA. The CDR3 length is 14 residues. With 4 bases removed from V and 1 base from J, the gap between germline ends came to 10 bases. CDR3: CASSSGTTNTEAFF. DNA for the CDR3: TGTGCCAGCAGCTCCGGGACAACGAACACTGAAGCTTTCTTT.

In nucleotides, the CDR3 is TGTGCCAGCAGACTCGGGACAGGGGGTGAGCAGTACTTC. Translation: CASRLGTGGEQYF. The chain links TRBV11-2 to TRBJ2-7; 11 bases are shared with TRBD1. The V gene end was trimmed by 6 bases and the J gene end by 7 bases; junction bases not matched to a gene: 5. The germline V gene encodes CDR1 SGHAT and CDR2 FQNNGV. The CDR3 is 13 amino acids.

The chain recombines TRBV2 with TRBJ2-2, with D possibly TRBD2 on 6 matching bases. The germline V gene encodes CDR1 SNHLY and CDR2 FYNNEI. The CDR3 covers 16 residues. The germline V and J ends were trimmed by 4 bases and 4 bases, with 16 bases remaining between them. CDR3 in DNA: TGTGCCAGCAGTGTCGATCCGGGACTCCTCACCGGGGAGCTGTTTTTT. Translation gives CASSVDPGLLTGELFF. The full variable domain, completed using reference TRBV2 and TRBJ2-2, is EPEVTQTPSHQVTQMGQEVILRCVPISNHLYFYWYRQILGQKVEFLVSFYNNEISEKSEIFDDQFSVERPDGSNFTLKIRSTKLEDSAMYFCASSVDPGLLTGELFFGEGSRLTVL.

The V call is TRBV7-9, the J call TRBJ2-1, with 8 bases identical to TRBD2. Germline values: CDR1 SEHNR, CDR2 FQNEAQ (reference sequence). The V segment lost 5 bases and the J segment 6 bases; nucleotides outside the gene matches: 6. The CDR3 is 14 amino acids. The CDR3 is CASSLSGSLNEQFF. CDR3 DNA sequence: TGTGCCAGCAGCCTAAGCGGGAGTCTCAATGAGCAGTTCTTC.

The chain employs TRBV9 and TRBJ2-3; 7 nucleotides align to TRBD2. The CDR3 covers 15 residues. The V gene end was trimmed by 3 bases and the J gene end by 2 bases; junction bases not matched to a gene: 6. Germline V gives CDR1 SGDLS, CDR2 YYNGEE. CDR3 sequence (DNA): TGTGCCAGCAGCGCCCTAGCGGACCTCACAGATACGCAGTATTTT. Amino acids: CASSALADLTDTQYF. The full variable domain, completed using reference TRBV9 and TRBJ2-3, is DSGVTQTPKHLITATGQRVTLRCSPRSGDLSVYWYQQSLDQGLQFLIQYYNGEERAKGNILERFSAQQFPDLHSELNLSSLELGDSALYFCASSALADLTDTQYFGPGTRLTVL.

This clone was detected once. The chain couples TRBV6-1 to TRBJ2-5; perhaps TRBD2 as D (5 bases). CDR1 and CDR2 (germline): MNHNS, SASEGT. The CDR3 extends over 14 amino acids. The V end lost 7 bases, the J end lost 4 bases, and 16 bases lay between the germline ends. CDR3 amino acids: CASKGREVGETQYF. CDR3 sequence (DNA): TGTGCCAGCAAGGGTCGGGAAGTGGGAGAGACCCAGTACTTC.

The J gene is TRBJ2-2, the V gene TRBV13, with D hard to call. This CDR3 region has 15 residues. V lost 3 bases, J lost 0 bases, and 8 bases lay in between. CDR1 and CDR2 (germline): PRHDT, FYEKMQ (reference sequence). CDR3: CASSFGTANTGELFF. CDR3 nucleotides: TGTGCCAGCAGCTTCGGTACAGCGAACACCGGGGAGCTGTTTTTT.

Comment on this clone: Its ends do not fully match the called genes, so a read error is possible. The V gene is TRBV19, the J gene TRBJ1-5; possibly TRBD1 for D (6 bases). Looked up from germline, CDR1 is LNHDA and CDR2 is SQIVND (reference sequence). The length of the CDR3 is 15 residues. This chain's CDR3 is CVSSMGQFLNQPQHF. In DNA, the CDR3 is TGTGTCAGTAGTATGGGACAATTTTTAAATCAGCCCCAGCATTTT.

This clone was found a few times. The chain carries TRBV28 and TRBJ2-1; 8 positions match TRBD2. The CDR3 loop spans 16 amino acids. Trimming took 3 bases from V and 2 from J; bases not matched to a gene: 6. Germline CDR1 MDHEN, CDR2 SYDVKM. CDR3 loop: CASSLAGGQTYNEQFF. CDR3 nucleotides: TGTGCCAGCAGTTTGGCGGGAGGCCAGACCTACAATGAGCAGTTCTTC.

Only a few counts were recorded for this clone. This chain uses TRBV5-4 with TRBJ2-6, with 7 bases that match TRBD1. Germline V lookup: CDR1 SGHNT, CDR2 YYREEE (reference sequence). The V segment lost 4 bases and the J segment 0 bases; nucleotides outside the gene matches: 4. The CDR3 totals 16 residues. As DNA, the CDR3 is TGTGCCAGCAGCAGGGACAGCTTCTCTGGGGCCAACGTCCTGACTTTC. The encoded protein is CASSRDSFSGANVLTF. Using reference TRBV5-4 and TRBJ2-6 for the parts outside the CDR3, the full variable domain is ETGVTQSPTHLIKTRGQQVTLRCSSQSGHNTVSWYQQALGQGPQFIFQYYREEENGRGNFPPRFSGLQFPNYSSELNVNALELDDSALYLCASSRDSFSGANVLTFGAGSRLTVL.

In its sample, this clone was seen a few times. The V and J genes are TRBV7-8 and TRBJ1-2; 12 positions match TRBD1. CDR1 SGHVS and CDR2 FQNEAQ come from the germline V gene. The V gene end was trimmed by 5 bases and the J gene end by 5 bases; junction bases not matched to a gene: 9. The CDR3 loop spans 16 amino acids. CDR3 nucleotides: TGTGCCAGCAGCGTACACCGGGACAGGGGGCCGTATGGCTACACCTTC. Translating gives CASSVHRDRGPYGYTF.

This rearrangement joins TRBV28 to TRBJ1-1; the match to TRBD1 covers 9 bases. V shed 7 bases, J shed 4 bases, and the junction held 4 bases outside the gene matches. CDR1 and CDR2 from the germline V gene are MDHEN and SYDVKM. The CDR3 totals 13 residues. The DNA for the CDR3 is TGTGCCAGCACTAAGGACAGGGGCACTGAAGCTTTCTTT. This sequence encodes CASTKDRGTEAFF.

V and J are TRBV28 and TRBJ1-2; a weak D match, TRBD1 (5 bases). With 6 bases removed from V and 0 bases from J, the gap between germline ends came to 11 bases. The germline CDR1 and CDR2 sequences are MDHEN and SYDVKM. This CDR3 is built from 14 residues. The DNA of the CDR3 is TGTGCCAGCAGCTTGGGGGGAACTAACTATGGCTACACCTTC. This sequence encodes CASSLGGTNYGYTF.

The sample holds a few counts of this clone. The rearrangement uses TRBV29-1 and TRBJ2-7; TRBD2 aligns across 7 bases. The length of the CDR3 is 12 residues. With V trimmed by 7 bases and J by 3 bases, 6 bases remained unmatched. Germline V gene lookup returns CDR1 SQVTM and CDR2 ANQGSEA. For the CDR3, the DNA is TGCAGCGCGCGGGAGTCCCACTACGAGCAGTACTTC. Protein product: CSARESHYEQYF.

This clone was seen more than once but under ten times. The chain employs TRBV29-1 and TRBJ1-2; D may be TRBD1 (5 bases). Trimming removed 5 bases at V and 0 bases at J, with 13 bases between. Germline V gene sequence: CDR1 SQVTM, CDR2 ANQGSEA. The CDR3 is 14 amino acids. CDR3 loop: CSVHKGSPNYGYTF. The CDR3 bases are TGCAGCGTTCACAAGGGGTCACCTAACTATGGCTACACCTTC.

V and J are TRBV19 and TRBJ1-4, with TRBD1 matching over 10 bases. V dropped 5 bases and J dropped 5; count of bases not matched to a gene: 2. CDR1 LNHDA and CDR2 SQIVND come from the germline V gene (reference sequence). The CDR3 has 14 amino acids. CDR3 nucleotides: TGTGCCAGTAGTCCGGGACAGGGGAATGAAAAACTGTTTTTT. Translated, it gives CASSPGQGNEKLFF.

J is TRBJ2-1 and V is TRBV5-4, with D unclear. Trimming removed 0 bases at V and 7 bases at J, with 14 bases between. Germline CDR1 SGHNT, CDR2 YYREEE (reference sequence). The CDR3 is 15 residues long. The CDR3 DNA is TGTGCCAGCAGCTTGGGCAGGTCGTATCTTAATGAGCAGTTCTTC. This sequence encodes CASSLGRSYLNEQFF.

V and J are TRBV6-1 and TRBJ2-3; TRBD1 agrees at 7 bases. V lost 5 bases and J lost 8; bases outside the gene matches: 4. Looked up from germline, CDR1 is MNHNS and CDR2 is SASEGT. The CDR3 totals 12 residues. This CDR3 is CASSSTGSTQYF. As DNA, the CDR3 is TGTGCCAGCAGTTCGACAGGGAGTACGCAGTATTTT.

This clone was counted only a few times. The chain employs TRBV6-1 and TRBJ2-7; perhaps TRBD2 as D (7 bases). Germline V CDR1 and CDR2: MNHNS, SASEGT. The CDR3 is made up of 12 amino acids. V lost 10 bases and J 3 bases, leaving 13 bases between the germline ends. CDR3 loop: CATWGGYYEQYF. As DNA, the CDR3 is TGTGCCACCTGGGGGGGCTACTACGAGCAGTACTTC.

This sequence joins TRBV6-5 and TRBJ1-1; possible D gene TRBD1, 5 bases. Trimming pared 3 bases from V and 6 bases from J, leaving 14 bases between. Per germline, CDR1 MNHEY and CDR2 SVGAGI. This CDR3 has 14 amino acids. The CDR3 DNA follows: TGTGCCAGCAGTTATCGGTCGGGAGGGGCTGAAGCTTTCTTT. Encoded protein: CASSYRSGGAEAFF.

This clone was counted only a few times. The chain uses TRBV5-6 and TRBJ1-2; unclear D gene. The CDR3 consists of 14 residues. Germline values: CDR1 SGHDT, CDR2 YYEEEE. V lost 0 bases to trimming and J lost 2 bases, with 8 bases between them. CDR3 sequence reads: CASSLGAMNYGYTF. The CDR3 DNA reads TGTGCCAGCAGCTTGGGGGCAATGAACTATGGCTACACCTTC. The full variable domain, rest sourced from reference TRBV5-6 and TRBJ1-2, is DAGVTQSPTHLIKTRGQQVTLRCSPKSGHDTVSWYQQALGQGPQFIFQYYEEEERQRGNFPDRFSGHQFPNYSSELNVNALLLGDSALYLCASSLGAMNYGYTFGSGTRLTVV.

CDR3 amino acids: CASSTSSGSVTYEQYF. CDR3 nucleotide sequence: TGTGCCAGTAGTACTAGTAGCGGGAGTGTCACCTACGAGCAGTACTTC. This chain joins TRBV19 and TRBJ2-7; 9 nucleotides match TRBD2. V dropped 4 bases and J dropped 2; count of bases not matched to a gene: 9. This CDR3 is built from 16 residues. Germline V gives CDR1 LNHDA, CDR2 SQIVND (reference sequence). The entire variable domain, with the rest obtained from reference TRBV19 and TRBJ2-7, is as follows: DGGITQSPKYLFRKEGQNVTLSCEQNLNHDAMYWYRQDPGQGLRLIYYSQIVNDFQKGDIAEGYSVSREKKESFPLTVTSAQKNPTAFYLCASSTSSGSVTYEQYFGPGTRLTVT.

CDR3 loop: CASSHRGQVYGYTF. In DNA form, the CDR3 reads TGTGCCAGCAGTCACAGGGGGCAGGTCTATGGCTACACCTTC. V usage is TRBV6-5 and J usage is TRBJ1-2; 9 bases are a match to TRBD1. The CDR3 sequence is 14 residues long. The germline CDR1 and CDR2 sequences are MNHEY and SVGAGI. V gave up 5 bases and J gave up 4 bases; unmatched junction bases: 5.

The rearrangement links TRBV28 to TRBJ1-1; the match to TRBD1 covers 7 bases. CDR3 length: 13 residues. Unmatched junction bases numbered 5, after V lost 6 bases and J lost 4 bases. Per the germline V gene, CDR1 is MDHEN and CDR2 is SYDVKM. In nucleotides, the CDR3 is TGTGCCAGCAGGACAGGGAAAGGCACTGAAGCTTTCTTT. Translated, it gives CASRTGKGTEAFF.

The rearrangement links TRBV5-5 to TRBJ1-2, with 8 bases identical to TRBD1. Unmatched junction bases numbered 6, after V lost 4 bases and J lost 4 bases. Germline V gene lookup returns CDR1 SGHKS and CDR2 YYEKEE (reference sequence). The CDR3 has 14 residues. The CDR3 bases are TGTGCCAGCAGCGGAAGACAGGGGAGCTATGGCTACACCTTC. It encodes CASSGRQGSYGYTF. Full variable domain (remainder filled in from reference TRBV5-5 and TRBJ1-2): DAGVTQSPTHLIKTRGQQVTLRCSPISGHKSVSWYQQVLGQGPQFIFQYYEKEERGRGNFPDRFSARQFPNYSSELNVNALLLGDSALYLCASSGRQGSYGYTFGSGTRLTVV.

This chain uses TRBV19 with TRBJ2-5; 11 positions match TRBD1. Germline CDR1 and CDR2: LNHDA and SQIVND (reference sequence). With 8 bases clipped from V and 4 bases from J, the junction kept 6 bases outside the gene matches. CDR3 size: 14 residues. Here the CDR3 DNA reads TGTGCCAGTTCCGGACAGGGGGCGTCAGAGACCCAGTACTTC. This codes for CASSGQGASETQYF.